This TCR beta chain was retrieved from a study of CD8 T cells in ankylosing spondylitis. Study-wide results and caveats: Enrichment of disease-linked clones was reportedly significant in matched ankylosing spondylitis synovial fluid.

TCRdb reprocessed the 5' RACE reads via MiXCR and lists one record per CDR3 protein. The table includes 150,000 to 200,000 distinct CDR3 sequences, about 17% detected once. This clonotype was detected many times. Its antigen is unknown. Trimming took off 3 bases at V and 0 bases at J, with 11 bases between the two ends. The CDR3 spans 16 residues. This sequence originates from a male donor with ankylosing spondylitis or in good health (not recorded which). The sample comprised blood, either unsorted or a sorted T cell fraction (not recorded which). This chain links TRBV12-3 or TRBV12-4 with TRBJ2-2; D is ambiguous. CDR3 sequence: CASSFQLPSNTGELFF. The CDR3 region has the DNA TGTGCCAGCAGTTTCCAACTACCTTCGAACACCGGGGAGCTGTTTTTT.